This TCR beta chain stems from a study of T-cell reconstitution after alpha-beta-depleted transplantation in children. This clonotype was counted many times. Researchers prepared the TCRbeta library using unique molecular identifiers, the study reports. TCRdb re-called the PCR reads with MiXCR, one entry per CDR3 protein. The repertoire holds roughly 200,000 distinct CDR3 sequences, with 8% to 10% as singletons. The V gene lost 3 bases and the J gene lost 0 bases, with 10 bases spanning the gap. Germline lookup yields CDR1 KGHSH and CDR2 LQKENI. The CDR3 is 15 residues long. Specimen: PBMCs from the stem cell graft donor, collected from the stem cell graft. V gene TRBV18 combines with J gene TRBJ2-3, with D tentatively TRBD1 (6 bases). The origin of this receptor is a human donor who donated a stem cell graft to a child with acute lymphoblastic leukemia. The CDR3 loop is CASSPRDTSTDTQYF. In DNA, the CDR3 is TGTGCCAGCTCACCTCGGGACACGAGCACAGATACGCAGTATTTT.